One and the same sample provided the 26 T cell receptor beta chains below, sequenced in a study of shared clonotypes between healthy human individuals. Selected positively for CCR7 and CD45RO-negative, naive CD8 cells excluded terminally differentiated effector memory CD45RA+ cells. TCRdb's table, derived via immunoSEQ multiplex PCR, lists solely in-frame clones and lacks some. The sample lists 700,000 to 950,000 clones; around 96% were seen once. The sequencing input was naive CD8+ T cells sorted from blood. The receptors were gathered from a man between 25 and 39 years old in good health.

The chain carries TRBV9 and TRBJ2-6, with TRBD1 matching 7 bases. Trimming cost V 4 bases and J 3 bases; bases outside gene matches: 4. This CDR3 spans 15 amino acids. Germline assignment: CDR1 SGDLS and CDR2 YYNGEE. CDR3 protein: CASSHTGVGANVLTF. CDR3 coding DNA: TGTGCCAGCAGCCATACAGGGGTTGGGGCCAACGTCCTGACTTTC.

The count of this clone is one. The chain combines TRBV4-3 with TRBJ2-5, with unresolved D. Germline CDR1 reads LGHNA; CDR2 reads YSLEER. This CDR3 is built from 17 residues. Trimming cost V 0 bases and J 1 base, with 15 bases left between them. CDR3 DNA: TGCGCCAGCAGCCAAGATGACCTGCGGAGTCGCCAAGAGACCCAGTACTTC. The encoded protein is CASSQDDLRSRQETQYF.

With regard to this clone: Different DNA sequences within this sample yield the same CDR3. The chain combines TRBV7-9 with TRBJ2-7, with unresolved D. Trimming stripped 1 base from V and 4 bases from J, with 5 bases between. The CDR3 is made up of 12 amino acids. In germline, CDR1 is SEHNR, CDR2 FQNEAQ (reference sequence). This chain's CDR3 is CASSLVGYEQYF. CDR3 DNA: TGTGCCAGCAGCTTAGTAGGGTACGAGCAGTACTTC.

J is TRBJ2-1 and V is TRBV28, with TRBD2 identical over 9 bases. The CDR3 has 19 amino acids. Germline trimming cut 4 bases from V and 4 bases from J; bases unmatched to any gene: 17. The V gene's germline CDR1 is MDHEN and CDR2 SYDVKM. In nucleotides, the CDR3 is TGTGCCAGCAGTTCAAGCATAACCGGGACTAGCCGGGGTTACAATGAGCAGTTCTTC. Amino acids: CASSSSITGTSRGYNEQFF.

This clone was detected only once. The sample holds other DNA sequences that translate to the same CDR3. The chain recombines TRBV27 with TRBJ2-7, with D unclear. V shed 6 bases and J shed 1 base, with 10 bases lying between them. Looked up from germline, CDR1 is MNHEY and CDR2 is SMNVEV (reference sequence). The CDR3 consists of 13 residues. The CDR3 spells CASSYRASYEQYF. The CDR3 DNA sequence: TGTGCCAGCAGCTACAGAGCTTCCTACGAGCAGTACTTC.

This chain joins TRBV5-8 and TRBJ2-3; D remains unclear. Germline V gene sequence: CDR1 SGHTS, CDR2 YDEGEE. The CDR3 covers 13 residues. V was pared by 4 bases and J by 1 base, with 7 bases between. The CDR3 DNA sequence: TGTGCCAGCAGCAGGCCGGGCACAGATACGCAGTATTTT. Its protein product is CASSRPGTDTQYF.

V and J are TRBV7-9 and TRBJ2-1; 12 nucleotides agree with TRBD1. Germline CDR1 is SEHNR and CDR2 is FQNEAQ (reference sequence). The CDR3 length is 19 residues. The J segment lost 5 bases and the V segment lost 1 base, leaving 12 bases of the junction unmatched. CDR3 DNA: TGTGCCAGCAGCTTAGTTGGGACAGGGGGCGAAAAACCCAACAATGAGCAGTTCTTC. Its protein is CASSLVGTGGEKPNNEQFF.

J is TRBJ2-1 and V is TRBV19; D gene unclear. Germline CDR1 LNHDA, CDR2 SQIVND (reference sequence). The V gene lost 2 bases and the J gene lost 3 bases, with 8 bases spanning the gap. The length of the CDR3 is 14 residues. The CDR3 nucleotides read TGTGCCAGTAGTATATTCGGCGGCTACAATGAGCAGTTCTTC. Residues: CASSIFGGYNEQFF.

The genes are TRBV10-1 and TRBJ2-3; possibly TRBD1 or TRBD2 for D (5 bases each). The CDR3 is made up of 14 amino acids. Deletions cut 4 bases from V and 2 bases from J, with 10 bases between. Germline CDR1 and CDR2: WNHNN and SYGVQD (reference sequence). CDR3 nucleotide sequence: TGCGCCAGCAGTGGATCGGGACCCACAGATACGCAGTATTTT. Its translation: CASSGSGPTDTQYF.

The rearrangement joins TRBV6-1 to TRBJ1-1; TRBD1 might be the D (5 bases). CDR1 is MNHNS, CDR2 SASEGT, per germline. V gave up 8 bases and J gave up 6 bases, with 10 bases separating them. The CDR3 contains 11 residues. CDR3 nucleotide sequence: TGTGCCAGCGGACAAACTTCTGAAGCTTTCTTT. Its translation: CASGQTSEAFF.

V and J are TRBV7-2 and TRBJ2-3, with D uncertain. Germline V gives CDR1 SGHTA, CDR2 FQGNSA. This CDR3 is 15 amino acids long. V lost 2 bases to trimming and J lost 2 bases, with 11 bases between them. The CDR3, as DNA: TGTGCCAGCAGCTTAAGGTTCAGCTCCACAGATACGCAGTATTTT. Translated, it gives CASSLRFSSTDTQYF.

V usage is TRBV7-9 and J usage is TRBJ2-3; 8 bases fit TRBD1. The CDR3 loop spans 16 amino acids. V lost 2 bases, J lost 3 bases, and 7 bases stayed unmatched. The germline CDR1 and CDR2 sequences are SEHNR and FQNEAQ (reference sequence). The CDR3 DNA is TGTGCCAGCAGCTTACTCCGGGACAGGATAACAGATACGCAGTATTTT. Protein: CASSLLRDRITDTQYF.

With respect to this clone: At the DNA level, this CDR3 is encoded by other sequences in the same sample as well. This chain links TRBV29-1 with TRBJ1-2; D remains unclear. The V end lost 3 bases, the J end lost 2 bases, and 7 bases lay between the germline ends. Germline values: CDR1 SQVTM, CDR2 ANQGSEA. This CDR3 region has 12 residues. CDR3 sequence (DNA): TGCAGCGTTGAGGATAGGAACTATGGCTACACCTTC. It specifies CSVEDRNYGYTF.

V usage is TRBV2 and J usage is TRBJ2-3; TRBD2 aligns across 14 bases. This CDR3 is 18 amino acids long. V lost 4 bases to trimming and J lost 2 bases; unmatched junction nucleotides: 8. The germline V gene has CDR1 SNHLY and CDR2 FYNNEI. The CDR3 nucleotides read TGTGCCAGCAGTGCTCGACTAGCGGGAGGGCCCTACACAGATACGCAGTATTTT. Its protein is CASSARLAGGPYTDTQYF.

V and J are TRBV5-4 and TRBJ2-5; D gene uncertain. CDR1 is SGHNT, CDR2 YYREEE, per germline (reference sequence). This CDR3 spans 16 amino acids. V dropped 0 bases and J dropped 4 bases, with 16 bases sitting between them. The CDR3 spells CASSLGSQFSPETQYF. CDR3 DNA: TGTGCCAGCAGCTTGGGATCTCAGTTCTCTCCAGAGACCCAGTACTTC. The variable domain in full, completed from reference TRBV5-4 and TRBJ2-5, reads ETGVTQSPTHLIKTRGQQVTLRCSSQSGHNTVSWYQQALGQGPQFIFQYYREEENGRGNFPPRFSGLQFPNYSSELNVNALELDDSALYLCASSLGSQFSPETQYFGPGTRLLVL.

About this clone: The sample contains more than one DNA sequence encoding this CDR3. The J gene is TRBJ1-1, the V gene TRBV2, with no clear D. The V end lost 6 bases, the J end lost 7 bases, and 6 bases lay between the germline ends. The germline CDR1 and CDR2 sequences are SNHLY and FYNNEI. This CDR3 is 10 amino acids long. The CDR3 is CASRGSEAFF. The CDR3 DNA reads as TGTGCCAGCAGAGGGAGTGAAGCTTTCTTT. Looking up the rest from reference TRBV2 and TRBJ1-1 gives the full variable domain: EPEVTQTPSHQVTQMGQEVILRCVPISNHLYFYWYRQILGQKVEFLVSFYNNEISEKSEIFDDQFSVERPDGSNFTLKIRSTKLEDSAMYFCASRGSEAFFGQGTRLTVV.

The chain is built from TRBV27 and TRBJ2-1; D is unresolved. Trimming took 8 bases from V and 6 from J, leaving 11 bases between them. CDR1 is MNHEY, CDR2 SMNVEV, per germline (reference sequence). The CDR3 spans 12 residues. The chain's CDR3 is CASLAPPNEQFF. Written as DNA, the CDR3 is TGTGCCAGCCTCGCCCCCCCCAATGAGCAGTTCTTC.

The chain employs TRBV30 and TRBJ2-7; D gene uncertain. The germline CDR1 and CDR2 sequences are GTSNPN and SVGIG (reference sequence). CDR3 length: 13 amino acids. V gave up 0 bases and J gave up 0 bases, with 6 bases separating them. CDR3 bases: TGTGCCTGGAGTGTAGGCCTCTCCTACGAGCAGTACTTC. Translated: CAWSVGLSYEQYF.

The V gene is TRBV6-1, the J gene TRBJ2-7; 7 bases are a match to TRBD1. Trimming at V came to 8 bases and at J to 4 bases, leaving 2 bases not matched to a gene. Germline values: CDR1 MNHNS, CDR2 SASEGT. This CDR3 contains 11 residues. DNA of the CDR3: TGTGCCAGCCGGGACAGTTACGAGCAGTACTTC. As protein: CASRDSYEQYF.

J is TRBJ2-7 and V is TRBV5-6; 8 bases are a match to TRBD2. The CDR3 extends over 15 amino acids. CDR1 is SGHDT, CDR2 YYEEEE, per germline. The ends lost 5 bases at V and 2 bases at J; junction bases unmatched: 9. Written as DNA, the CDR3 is TGTGCCAGCAGGGGGGTAACTAGCGGCCCCTACGAGCAGTACTTC. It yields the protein CASRGVTSGPYEQYF.

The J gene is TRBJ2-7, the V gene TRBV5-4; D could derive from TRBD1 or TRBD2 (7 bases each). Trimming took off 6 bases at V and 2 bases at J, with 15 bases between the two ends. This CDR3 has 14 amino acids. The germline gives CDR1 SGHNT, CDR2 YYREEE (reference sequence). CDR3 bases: TGTGCCAGCACCCAGGGGGGGAGCACCTACGAGCAGTACTTC. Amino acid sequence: CASTQGGSTYEQYF. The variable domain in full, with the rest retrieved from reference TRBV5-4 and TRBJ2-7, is ETGVTQSPTHLIKTRGQQVTLRCSSQSGHNTVSWYQQALGQGPQFIFQYYREEENGRGNFPPRFSGLQFPNYSSELNVNALELDDSALYLCASTQGGSTYEQYFGPGTRLTVT.

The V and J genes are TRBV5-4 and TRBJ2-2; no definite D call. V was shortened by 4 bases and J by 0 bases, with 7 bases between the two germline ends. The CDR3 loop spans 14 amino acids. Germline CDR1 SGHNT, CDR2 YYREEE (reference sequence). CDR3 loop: CASSPASNTGELFF. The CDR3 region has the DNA TGTGCCAGCAGCCCCGCATCGAACACCGGGGAGCTGTTTTTT.

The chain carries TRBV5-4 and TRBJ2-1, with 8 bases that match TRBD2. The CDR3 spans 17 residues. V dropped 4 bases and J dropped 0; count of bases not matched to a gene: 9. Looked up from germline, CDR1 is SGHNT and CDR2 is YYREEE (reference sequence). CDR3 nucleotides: TGTGCCAGCAGCGGCCTGCTAGCGGGTGACTCCTACAATGAGCAGTTCTTC. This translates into CASSGLLAGDSYNEQFF.

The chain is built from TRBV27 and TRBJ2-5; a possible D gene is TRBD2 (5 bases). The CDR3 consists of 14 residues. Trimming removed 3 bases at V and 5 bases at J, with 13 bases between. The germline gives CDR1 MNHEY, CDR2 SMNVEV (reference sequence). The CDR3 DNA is TGTGCCAGCAGTTTTCGAGGGTCTCGGGAGACCCAGTACTTC. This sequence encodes CASSFRGSRETQYF.

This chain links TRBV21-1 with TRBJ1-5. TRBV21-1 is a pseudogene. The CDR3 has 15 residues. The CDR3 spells CASSGSDGTISPQHF. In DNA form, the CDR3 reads TGTGCCAGCAGCGGATCGGACGGTACGATCAGCCCCCAGCATTTT.

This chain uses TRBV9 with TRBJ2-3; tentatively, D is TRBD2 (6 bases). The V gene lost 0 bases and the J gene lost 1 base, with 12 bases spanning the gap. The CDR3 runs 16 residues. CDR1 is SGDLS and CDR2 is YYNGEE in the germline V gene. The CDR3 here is CASSVDNTGGTDTQYF. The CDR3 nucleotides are TGTGCCAGCAGCGTAGACAATACGGGGGGCACAGATACGCAGTATTTT.